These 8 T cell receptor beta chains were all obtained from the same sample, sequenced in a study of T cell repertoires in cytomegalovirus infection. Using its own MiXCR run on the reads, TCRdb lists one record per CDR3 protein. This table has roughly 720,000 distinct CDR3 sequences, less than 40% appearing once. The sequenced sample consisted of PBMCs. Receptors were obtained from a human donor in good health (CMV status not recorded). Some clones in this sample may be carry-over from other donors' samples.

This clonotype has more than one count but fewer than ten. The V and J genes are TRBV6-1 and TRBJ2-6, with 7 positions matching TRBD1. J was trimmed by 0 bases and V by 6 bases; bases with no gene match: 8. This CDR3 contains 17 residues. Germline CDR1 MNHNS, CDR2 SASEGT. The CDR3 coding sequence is TGTGCCAGCAGCCCTGGACAGGCATACTCTGGGGCCAACGTCCTGACTTTC. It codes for CASSPGQAYSGANVLTF.

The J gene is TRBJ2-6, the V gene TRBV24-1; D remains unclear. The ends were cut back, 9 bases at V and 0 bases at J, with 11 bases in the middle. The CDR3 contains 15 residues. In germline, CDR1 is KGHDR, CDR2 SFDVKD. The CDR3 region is CATESVRSGANVLTF. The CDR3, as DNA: TGTGCCACCGAGTCTGTCCGCTCTGGGGCCAACGTCCTGACTTTC.

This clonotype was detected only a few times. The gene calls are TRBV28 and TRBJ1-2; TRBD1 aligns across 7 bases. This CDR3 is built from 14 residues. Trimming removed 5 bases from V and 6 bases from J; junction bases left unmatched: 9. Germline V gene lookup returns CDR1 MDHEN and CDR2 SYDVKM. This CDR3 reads CASSPTGVQDGYTF. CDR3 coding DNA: TGTGCCAGCAGTCCTACAGGGGTCCAGGATGGCTACACCTTC.

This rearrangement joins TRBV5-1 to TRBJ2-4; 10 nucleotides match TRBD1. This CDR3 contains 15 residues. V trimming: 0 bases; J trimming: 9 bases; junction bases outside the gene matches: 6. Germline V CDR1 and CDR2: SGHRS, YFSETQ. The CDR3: CASSLGGQGYSIQYF. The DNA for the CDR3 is TGCGCCAGCAGCTTGGGGGGACAGGGGTACTCCATTCAGTACTTC.

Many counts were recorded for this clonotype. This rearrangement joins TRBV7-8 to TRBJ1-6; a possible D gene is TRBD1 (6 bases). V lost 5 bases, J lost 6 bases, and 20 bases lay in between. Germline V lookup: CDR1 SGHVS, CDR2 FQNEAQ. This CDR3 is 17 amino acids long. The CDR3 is CASSRPMDRPLNSPLHF. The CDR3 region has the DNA TGTGCCAGCAGCCGTCCCATGGACAGACCGCTTAATTCACCCCTCCACTTT.

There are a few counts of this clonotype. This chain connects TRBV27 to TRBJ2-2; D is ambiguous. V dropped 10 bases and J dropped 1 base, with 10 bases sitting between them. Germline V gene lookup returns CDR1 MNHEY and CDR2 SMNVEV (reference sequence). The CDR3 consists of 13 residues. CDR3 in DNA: TGTGCCACCCTGATGAGGAACACCGGGGAGCTGTTTTTT. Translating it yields CATLMRNTGELFF.

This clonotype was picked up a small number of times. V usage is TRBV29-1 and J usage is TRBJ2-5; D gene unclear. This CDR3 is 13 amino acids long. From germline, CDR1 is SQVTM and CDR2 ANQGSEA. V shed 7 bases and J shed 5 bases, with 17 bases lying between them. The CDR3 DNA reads TGCAGCGCTCGTCTGGGTTCGCAGGAGACCCAGTACTTC. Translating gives CSARLGSQETQYF. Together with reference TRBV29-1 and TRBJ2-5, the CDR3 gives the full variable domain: SAVISQKPSRDICQRGTSLTIQCQVDSQVTMMFWYRQQPGQSLTLIATANQGSEATYESGFVIDKFPISRPNLTFSTLTVSNMSPEDSSIYLCSARLGSQETQYFGPGTRLLVL.

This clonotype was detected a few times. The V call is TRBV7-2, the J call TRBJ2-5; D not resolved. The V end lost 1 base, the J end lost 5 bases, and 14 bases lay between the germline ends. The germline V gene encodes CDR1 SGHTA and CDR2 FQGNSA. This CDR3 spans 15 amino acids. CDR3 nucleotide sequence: TGTGCCAGCAGCTTAGACCGGGCCCGCGCGGAGACCCAGTACTTC. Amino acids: CASSLDRARAETQYF.